The 21 T cell receptor beta chains listed next were all sequenced from one sample in a study of beta chain features in type 1 diabetes. The investigators reverse transcribed all of the isolated RNA, so they sequenced expressed TCRB transcripts. Generated by immunoSEQ multiplex PCR, the TCRdb table keeps only in-frame clones and is missing some. Altogether roughly 610,000 clones are present, around 15% being singletons, with the ten largest covering approximately 0.093%. Sequenced material: naive CD4+ T cells from blood. All receptors come from a man aged 18 to 30 in good health.

The rearrangement links TRBV7-2 to TRBJ1-6, with D tentatively TRBD1 (6 bases). The CDR3 sequence is 15 residues long. V shed 1 base and J shed 7 bases, with 11 bases lying between them. Germline V gives CDR1 SGHTA, CDR2 FQGNSA. The CDR3 nucleotides read TGTGCCAGCAGCTTAGGTCAGGGGCTCAATTCACCCCTCCACTTT. Translated: CASSLGQGLNSPLHF.

This clone turned up a few times. V gene TRBV5-1 combines with J gene TRBJ2-1, with 11 bases that match TRBD2. The CDR3 is 15 residues long. Germline-derived CDR1 and CDR2 are SGHRS and YFSETQ. V lost 2 bases and J lost 4; bases outside the gene matches: 2. Here the CDR3 reads CASSFTSGSYNEQFF. The CDR3 DNA reads TGCGCCAGCAGCTTCACTAGCGGGAGTTACAATGAGCAGTTCTTC.

This clone was seen only a few times. The chain combines TRBV27 with TRBJ1-1; weak D call: TRBD1 (5 bases). The CDR3 covers 14 residues. The germline CDR1 and CDR2 sequences are MNHEY and SMNVEV (reference sequence). The germline V and J ends were trimmed by 3 bases and 3 bases, with 11 bases remaining between them. CDR3 in DNA: TGTGCCAGCAGTTTTAGGCAGGGATACACTGAAGCTTTCTTT. As protein: CASSFRQGYTEAFF.

The chain has TRBV10-3 and TRBJ2-7, with TRBD1 identical over 11 bases. Germline CDR1 ENHRY, CDR2 SYGVKD. The CDR3 sequence is 15 residues long. The J segment lost 5 bases and the V segment lost 1 base, leaving 4 bases of the junction unmatched. CDR3 bases: TGTGCCATCAGTGAGTTTCGGACAGGGGGCCACGAGCAGTACTTC. Protein sequence: CAISEFRTGGHEQYF.

The chain joins TRBV19 to TRBJ2-1; 10 bases fit TRBD1. The CDR3 runs to 15 residues. J gave up 1 base and V 5 bases, and 2 bases lay outside the gene matches. Germline V CDR1 and CDR2: LNHDA, SQIVND (reference sequence). The CDR3 protein is CASSPGQGSYNEQFF. The CDR3 DNA reads as TGTGCCAGTAGTCCGGGACAGGGGTCCTACAATGAGCAGTTCTTC.

V is TRBV30 and J is TRBJ1-1; D is unresolved. V was clipped by 2 bases and J by 4 bases, with 14 bases between them. This CDR3 has 14 amino acids. Germline V gene lookup returns CDR1 GTSNPN and CDR2 SVGIG (reference sequence). CDR3 residues: CAWSLQDGSTEAFF. The DNA for the CDR3 is TGTGCCTGGAGTCTCCAGGACGGCTCCACTGAAGCTTTCTTT.

The chain carries TRBV4-2 and TRBJ2-3; 7 bases map to TRBD1. Germline CDR1 and CDR2: LGHNA and YNFKEQ. Trimming at V came to 0 bases and at J to 0 bases, leaving 9 bases not matched to a gene. The CDR3 length is 18 residues. The CDR3 loop reads CASSQEMYRGTSTDTQYF. The CDR3 DNA follows: TGTGCCAGCAGCCAAGAAATGTACAGGGGAACTAGCACAGATACGCAGTATTTT.

The chain combines TRBV11-2 with TRBJ2-7; D tentatively fits TRBD1 or TRBD2 (5 bases each). CDR1 and CDR2 (germline): SGHAT, FQNNGV. The CDR3 length is 14 residues. V shed 3 bases and J shed 2 bases, with 11 bases lying between them. The CDR3 coding sequence is TGTGCCAGCAGCTTCTTCGGGACGACCTACGAGCAGTACTTC. This sequence encodes CASSFFGTTYEQYF.

This clone has only a few counts. The rearrangement links TRBV6-6 to TRBJ1-2; D might be TRBD1 (5 bases). The CDR3 spans 13 residues. V dropped 5 bases and J dropped 7 bases, with 14 bases sitting between them. Germline-derived CDR1 and CDR2 are MNHNY and SVGAGI (reference sequence). The CDR3 loop is CASSTRDPSGYTF. The CDR3 DNA follows: TGTGCCAGCAGTACCCGGGACCCGTCTGGCTACACCTTC.

The V call is TRBV20-1, the J call TRBJ1-2; 8 positions match TRBD1. Looked up from germline, CDR1 is DFQATT and CDR2 is SNEGSKA (reference sequence). V shed 2 bases and J 10 bases; nucleotides not matched to a gene: 3. This CDR3 spans 11 amino acids. The CDR3 is CSARQGADYTF. CDR3 bases: TGCAGTGCTAGACAGGGGGCTGACTACACCTTC.

The V and J genes are TRBV9 and TRBJ2-7; a weak D match, TRBD2 (5 bases). From germline, CDR1 is SGDLS and CDR2 YYNGEE. V lost 0 bases, J lost 5 bases, and 9 bases lay in between. This CDR3 has 13 residues. CDR3 protein: CASSVAGYDEQYF. The CDR3 DNA reads TGTGCCAGCAGCGTAGCGGGATACGACGAGCAGTACTTC.

This clone was seen only a few times. This sequence joins TRBV5-1 and TRBJ2-6; D is uncertain. V dropped 7 bases and J dropped 0 bases, with 14 bases sitting between them. Germline lookup yields CDR1 SGHRS and CDR2 YFSETQ. The CDR3 has 16 amino acids. The CDR3 loop is CASVHGPSSGANVLTF. CDR3 DNA sequence: TGCGCCAGCGTACACGGTCCTAGCTCTGGGGCCAACGTCCTGACTTTC.

This clone was observed a few times. The DNA of the CDR3 is TGTGCCAGCTCGGTGGGGCAGGGGGTACAGCCCCAGCATTTT. It encodes CASSVGQGVQPQHF. This chain uses TRBV18 with TRBJ1-5; TRBD1 aligns across 7 bases. J was trimmed by 7 bases and V by 6 bases; bases with no gene match: 9. The CDR3 totals 14 residues. Germline V gives CDR1 KGHSH, CDR2 LQKENI. The full variable domain, with the rest looked up from reference TRBV18 and TRBJ1-5, is NAGVMQNPRHLVRRRGQEARLRCSPMKGHSHVYWYRQLPEEGLKFMVYLQKENIIDESGMPKERFSAEFPKEGPSILRIQQVVRGDSAAYFCASSVGQGVQPQHFGDGTRLSIL.

In its sample, this clone was seen a few times. The chain has TRBV4-2 and TRBJ1-2, with a tentative D call TRBD1 (5 bases). Between the trimmed V and J ends, which lost 0 bases and 5 bases, there was a span of 13 bases. The CDR3 is made up of 15 amino acids. The germline V gene has CDR1 LGHNA and CDR2 YNFKEQ. CDR3 loop: CASSQDRQTPYGYTF. CDR3 in DNA: TGTGCCAGCAGCCAAGATCGACAGACACCATATGGCTACACCTTC.

This clone was counted between two and nine times. The genes are TRBV28 and TRBJ1-2; a possible D gene is TRBD1 (5 bases). V was pared by 11 bases and J by 5 bases, with 18 bases between. Germline CDR1 is MDHEN and CDR2 is SYDVKM. The CDR3 is 13 amino acids. In DNA, the CDR3 is TGTGCCTGGACAAAGGGCAACTCTTATGGCTACACCTTC. Encoded protein: CAWTKGNSYGYTF.

This sequence joins TRBV29-1 and TRBJ1-1; 9 bases line up with TRBD1. This CDR3 is 14 amino acids long. Germline V lookup: CDR1 SQVTM, CDR2 ANQGSEA. Trimming removed 8 bases from V and 1 base from J; junction bases left unmatched: 8. The CDR3 here is CSSSPGQGNTEAFF. DNA for the CDR3: TGCAGCTCCTCCCCGGGACAGGGGAACACTGAAGCTTTCTTT.

The chain combines TRBV18 with TRBJ2-2; TRBD1 agrees at 7 bases. This CDR3 has 15 residues. Germline V CDR1 and CDR2: KGHSH, LQKENI. With V trimmed by 0 bases and J by 6 bases, 4 bases remained unmatched. The CDR3 region has the DNA TGTGCCAGCTCACCACCGACAGGGTTTTCCGGGGAGCTGTTTTTT. Its protein is CASSPPTGFSGELFF.

This clone was counted only a few times. The chain combines TRBV7-4 with TRBJ2-7; D possibly corresponds to TRBD2 (6 bases). Between the trimmed V and J ends, which lost 7 bases and 3 bases, there was a span of 22 bases. CDR1 and CDR2 from the germline V gene are SGHVT and SQSDAQ. This CDR3 region has 16 residues. CDR3 loop: CASKAKGLRAVYEQYF. The CDR3 region has the DNA TGTGCCAGCAAAGCAAAAGGACTACGGGCAGTCTACGAGCAGTACTTC. Looking up the rest from reference TRBV7-4 and TRBJ2-7 gives the full variable domain: GAGVSQSPRYKVAKRGRDVALRCDSISGHVTLYWYRQTLGQGSEVLTYSQSDAQRDKSGRPSGRFSAERPERSVSTLKIQRTEQGDSAVYLCASKAKGLRAVYEQYFGPGTRLTVT.

This chain connects TRBV6-6 to TRBJ1-1, with a weak D call TRBD1 (6 bases). This CDR3 comprises 14 residues. Germline V gene sequence: CDR1 MNHNY, CDR2 SVGAGI (reference sequence). The ends were cut back, 2 bases at V and 7 bases at J, with 14 bases in the middle. The CDR3 bases are TGTGCCAGCAGTTACATCAGGGGAAGTGGTGAAGCTTTCTTT. Translating gives CASSYIRGSGEAFF.

The chain is built from TRBV6-5 and TRBJ1-2, with a tentative D call TRBD1 (6 bases). The CDR3 extends over 14 amino acids. Germline V lookup: CDR1 MNHEY, CDR2 SVGAGI. V lost 5 bases and J 5 bases, leaving 15 bases between the germline ends. The CDR3 loop reads CASSLRDTAYGYTF. Here the CDR3 DNA reads TGTGCCAGCAGTCTCCGGGACACGGCATATGGCTACACCTTC.

This clone was seen a handful of times. The V and J genes are TRBV9 and TRBJ1-1, with no clear D. This CDR3 region has 13 residues. V shed 2 bases and J shed 0 bases, with 5 bases lying between them. CDR1 is SGDLS, CDR2 YYNGEE, per germline. CDR3 protein: CASSVLLNTEAFF. The CDR3 bases are TGTGCCAGCAGCGTCCTCCTGAACACTGAAGCTTTCTTT.